This record covers a single T cell receptor beta chain. These data are taken from a study of blood T cell repertoires in COVID-19. The wider study: Acute-phase and convalescent COVID-19 samples originated in the United States, Italy and Spain.

As originally analysed: Quantification of nucleated cells was approximated via reference gene primer amplification. The repertoire was sequenced with immunoSEQ multiplex PCR; TCRdb's copy has only in-frame clones and lacks some. The V and J calls and clone size are taken from that table; D and trimming were inferred from the DNA. The table lists 150,000 to 200,000 clones, 60% to 80% of them singletons. CDR3 length: 12 amino acids. The ends lost 5 bases at V and 2 bases at J; junction bases unmatched: 0. Germline assignment: CDR1 MNHEY and CDR2 SMNVEV (reference sequence). Sequencing was done on a sample of peripheral blood. The chain has TRBV27 and TRBJ2-7; TRBD1 matches 7 bases. The origin of this receptor is a woman in her sixties or seventies with acute or convalescent COVID-19. CDR3 bases: TGTGCCAGCAGTGGGACAGCCTACGAGCAGTACTTC. It encodes CASSGTAYEQYF.